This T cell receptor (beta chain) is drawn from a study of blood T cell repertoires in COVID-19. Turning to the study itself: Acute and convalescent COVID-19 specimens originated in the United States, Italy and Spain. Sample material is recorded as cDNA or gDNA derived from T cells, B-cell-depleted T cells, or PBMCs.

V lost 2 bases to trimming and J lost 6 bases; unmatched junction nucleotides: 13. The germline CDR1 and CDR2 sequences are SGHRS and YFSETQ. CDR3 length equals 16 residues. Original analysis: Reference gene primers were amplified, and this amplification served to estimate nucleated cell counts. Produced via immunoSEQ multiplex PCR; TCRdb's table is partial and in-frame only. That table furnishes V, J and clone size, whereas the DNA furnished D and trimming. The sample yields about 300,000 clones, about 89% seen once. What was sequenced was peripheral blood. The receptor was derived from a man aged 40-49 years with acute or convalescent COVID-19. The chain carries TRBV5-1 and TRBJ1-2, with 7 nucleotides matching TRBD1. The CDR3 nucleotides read TGCGCCAGCAGCTTTTCGACAGTCCTCCAGGGGGATGGCTACACCTTC. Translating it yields CASSFSTVLQGDGYTF.